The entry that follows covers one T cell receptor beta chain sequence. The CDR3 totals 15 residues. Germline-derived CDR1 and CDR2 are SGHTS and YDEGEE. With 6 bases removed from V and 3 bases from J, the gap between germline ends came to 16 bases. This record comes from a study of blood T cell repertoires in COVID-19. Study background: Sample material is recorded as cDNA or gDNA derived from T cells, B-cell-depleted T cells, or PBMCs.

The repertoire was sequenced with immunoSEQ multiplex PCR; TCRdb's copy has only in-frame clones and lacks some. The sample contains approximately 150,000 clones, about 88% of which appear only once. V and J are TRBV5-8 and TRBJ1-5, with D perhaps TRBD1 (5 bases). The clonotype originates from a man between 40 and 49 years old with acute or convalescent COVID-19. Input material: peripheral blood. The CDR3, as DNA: TGTGCCAGCAACCCAGGGCTTACGAACAATCAGCCCCAGCATTTT. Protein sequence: CASNPGLTNNQPQHF.